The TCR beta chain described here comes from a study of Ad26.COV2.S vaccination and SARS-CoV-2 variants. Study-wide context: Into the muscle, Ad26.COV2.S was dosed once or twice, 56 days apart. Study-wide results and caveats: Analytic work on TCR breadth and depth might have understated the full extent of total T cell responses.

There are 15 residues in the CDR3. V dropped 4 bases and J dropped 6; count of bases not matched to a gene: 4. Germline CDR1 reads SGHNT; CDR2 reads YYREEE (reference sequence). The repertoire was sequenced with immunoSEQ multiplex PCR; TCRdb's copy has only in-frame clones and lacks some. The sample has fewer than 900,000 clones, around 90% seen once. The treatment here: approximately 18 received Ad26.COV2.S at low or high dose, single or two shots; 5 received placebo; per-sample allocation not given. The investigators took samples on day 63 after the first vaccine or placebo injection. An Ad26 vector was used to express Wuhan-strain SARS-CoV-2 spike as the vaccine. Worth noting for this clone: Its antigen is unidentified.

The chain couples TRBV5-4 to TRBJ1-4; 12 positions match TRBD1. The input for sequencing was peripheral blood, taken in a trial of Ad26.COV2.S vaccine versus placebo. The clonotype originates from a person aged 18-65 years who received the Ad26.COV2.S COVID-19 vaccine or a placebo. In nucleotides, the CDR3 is TGTGCCAGCAGCCGCCGGGACAGGGGGCATGAAAAACTGTTTTTT. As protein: CASSRRDRGHEKLFF.